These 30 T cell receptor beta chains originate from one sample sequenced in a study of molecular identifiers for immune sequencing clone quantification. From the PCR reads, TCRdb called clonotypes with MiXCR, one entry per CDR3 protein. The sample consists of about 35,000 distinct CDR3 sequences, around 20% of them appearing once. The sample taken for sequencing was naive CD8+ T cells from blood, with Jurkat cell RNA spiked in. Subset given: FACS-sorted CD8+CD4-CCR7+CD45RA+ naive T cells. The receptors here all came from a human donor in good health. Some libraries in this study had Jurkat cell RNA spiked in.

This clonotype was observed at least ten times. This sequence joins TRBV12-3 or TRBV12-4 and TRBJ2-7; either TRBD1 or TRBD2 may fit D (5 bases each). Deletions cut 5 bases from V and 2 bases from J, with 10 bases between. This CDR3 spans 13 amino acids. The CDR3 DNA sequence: TGTGCCAGCAGTAGGGACGGGCCCTACGAGCAGTACTTC. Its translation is CASSRDGPYEQYF.

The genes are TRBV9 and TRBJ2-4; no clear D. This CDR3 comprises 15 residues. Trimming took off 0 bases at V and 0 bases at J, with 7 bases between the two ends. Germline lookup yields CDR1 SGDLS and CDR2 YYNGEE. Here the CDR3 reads CASSVEGLAKNIQYF. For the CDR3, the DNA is TGTGCCAGCAGCGTAGAGGGTTTAGCCAAAAACATTCAGTACTTC.

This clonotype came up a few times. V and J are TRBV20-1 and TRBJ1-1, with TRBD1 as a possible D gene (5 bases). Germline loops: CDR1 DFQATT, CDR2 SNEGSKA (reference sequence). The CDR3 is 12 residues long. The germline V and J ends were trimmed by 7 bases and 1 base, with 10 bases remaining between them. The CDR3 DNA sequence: TGCAGTGGGGGGACCCAGAACACTGAAGCTTTCTTT. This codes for CSGGTQNTEAFF.

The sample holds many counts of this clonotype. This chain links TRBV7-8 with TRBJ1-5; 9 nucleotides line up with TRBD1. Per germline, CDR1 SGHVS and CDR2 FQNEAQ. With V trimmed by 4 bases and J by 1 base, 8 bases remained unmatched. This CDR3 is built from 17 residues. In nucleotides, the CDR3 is TGTGCCAGCAGCTCGACCGGGACAGGGATAAGCAATCAGCCCCAGCATTTT. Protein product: CASSSTGTGISNQPQHF.

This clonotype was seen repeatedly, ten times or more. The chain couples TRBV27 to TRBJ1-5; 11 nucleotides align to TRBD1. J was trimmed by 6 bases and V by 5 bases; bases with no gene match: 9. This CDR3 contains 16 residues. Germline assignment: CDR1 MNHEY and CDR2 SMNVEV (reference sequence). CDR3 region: CASSPGTGGVRQPQHF. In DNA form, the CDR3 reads TGTGCCAGCAGTCCGGGGACAGGGGGGGTCCGTCAGCCCCAGCATTTT.

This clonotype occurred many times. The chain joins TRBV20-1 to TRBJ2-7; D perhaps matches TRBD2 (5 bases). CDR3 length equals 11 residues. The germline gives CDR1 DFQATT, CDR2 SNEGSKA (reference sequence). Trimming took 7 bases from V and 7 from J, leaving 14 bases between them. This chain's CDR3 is CSVATSREQYF. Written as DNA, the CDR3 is TGCAGTGTCGCCACTAGTAGAGAGCAGTACTTC.

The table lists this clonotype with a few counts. The CDR3 spells CASSPRGEGYEQYF. Here the CDR3 DNA reads TGTGCCAGCAGCCCTAGAGGAGAGGGCTACGAGCAGTACTTC. The chain carries TRBV3-1 and TRBJ2-7; maybe TRBD2 (5 bases). V lost 4 bases and J 3 bases, leaving 13 bases between the germline ends. The CDR3 runs to 14 residues. CDR1 LGHDT and CDR2 YNNKEL come from the germline V gene (reference sequence).

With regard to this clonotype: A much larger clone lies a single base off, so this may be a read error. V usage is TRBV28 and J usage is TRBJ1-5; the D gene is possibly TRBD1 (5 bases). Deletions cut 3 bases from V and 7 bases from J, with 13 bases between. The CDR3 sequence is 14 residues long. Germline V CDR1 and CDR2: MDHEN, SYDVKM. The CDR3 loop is CASSLLGTPQPQHF. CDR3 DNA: TGTGCCAGCAGTTTGCTAGGGACTCCACAGCCCCAGCATTTT.

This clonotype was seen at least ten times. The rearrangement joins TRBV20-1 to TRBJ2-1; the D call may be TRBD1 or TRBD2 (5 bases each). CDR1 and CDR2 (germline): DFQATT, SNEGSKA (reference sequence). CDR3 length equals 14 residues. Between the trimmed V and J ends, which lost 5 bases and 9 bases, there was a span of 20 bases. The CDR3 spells CSAPPLGTWIEQFF. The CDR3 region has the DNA TGCAGTGCTCCTCCGTTGGGGACCTGGATTGAGCAGTTCTTC.

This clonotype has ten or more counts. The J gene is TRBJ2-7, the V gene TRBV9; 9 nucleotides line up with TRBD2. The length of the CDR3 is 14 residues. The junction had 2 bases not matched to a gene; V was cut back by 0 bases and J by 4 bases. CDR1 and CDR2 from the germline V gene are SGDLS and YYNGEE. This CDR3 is CASSVATSGYEQYF. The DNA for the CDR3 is TGTGCCAGCAGCGTAGCGACTAGCGGTTACGAGCAGTACTTC.

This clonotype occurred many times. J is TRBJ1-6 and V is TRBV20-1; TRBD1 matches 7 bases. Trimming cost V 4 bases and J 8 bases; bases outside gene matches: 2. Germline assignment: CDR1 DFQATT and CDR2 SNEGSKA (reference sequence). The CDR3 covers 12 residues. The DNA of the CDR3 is TGCAGTGCTAAGACAGGGTATTCACCCCTCCACTTT. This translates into CSAKTGYSPLHF.

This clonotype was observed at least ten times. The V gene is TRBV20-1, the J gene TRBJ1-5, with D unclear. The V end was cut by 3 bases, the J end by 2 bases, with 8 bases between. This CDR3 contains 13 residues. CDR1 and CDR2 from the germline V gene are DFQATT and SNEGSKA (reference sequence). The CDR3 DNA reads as TGCAGTGCTAGTTTCCGGGGCAATCAGCCCCAGCATTTT. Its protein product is CSASFRGNQPQHF.

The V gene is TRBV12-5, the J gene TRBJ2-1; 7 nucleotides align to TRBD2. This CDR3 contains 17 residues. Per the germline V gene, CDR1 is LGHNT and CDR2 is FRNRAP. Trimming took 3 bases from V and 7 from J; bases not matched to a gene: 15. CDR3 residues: CASGFILEGGPVNEQFF. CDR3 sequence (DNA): TGTGCTAGTGGTTTTATTCTGGAGGGAGGGCCGGTTAATGAGCAGTTCTTC.

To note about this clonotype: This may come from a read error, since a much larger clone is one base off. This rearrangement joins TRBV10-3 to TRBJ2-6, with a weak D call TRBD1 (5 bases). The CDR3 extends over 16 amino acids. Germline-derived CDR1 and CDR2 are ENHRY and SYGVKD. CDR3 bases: TGTGCCATCAGTGAGGAAGACACGTATGGGGCCAACGTCCTGGCTTTC. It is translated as CAISEEDTYGANVLAF.

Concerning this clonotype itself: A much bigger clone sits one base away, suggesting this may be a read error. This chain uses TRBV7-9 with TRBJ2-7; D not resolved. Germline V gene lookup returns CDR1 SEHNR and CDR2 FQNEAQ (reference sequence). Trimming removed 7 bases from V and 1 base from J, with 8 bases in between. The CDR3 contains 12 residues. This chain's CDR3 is CASNYGSYEQYF. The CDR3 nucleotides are TGTGCCAGCAACTATGGGTCCTACGAGCAGTACTTC. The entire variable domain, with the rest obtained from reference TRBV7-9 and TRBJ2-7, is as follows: DTGVSQNPRHKITKRGQNVTFRCDPISEHNRLYWYRQTLGQGPEFLTYFQNEAQLEKSRLLSDRFSAERPKGSFSTLEIQRTEQGDSAMYLCASNYGSYEQYFGPGTRLTVT.

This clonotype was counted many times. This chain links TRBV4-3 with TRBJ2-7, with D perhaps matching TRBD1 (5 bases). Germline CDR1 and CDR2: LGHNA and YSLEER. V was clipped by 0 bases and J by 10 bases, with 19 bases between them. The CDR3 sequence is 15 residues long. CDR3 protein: CASSQDTRTIRGQYF. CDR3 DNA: TGCGCCAGCAGCCAAGATACTCGGACGATTAGGGGACAGTACTTC.

This CDR3 reads CASSVASGKEQFF. The CDR3 DNA is TGTGCCAGCAGCGTAGCGTCAGGGAAGGAGCAGTTCTTC. The chain recombines TRBV9 with TRBJ2-1; a weak D match, TRBD1 (5 bases). The CDR3 covers 13 residues. The V gene's germline CDR1 is SGDLS and CDR2 YYNGEE. V dropped 0 bases and J dropped 10 bases, with 11 bases sitting between them.

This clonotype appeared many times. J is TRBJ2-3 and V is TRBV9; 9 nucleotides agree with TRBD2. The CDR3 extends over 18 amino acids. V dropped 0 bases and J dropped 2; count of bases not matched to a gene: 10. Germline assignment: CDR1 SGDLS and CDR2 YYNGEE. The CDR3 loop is CASSVEGIAGGPTDTQYF. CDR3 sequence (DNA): TGTGCCAGCAGCGTAGAAGGGATCGCGGGAGGGCCCACAGATACGCAGTATTTT.

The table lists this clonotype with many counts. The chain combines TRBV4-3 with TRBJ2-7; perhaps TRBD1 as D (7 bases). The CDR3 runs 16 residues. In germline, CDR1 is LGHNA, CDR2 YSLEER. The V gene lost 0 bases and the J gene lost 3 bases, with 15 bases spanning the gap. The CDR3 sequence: CASSQDQGGQNYEQYF. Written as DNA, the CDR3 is TGCGCCAGCAGCCAAGATCAGGGGGGACAGAACTACGAGCAGTACTTC.

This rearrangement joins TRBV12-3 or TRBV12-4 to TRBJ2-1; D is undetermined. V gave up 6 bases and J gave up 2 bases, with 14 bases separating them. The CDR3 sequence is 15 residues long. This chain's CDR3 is CASSPDQTPYNEQFF. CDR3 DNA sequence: TGTGCCAGCAGCCCGGATCAGACGCCCTACAATGAGCAGTTCTTC.

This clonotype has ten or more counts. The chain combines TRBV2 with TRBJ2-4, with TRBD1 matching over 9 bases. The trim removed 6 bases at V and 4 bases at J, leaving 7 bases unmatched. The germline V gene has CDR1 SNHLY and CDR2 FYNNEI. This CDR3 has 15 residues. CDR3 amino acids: CASRRTGDFKNIQYF. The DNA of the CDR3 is TGTGCCAGCAGGAGGACAGGGGACTTTAAAAACATTCAGTACTTC. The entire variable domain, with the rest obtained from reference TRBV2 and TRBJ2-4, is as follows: EPEVTQTPSHQVTQMGQEVILRCVPISNHLYFYWYRQILGQKVEFLVSFYNNEISEKSEIFDDQFSVERPDGSNFTLKIRSTKLEDSAMYFCASRRTGDFKNIQYFGAGTRLSVL.

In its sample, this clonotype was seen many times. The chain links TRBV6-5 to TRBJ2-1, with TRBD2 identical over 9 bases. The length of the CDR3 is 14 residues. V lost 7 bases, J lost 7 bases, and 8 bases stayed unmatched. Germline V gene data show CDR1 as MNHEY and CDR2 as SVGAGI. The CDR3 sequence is CASTTGLASNEQFF. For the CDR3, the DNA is TGTGCCAGCACCACGGGACTAGCTAGTAATGAGCAGTTCTTC.

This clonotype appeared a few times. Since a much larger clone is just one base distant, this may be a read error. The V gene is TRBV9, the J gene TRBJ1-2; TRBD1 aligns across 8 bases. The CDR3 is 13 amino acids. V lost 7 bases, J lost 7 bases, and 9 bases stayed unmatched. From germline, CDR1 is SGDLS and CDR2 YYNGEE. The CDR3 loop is CASEPRTGTGYTF. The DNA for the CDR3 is TGTGCCAGCGAGCCCAGGACAGGGACTGGCTACACCTTC.

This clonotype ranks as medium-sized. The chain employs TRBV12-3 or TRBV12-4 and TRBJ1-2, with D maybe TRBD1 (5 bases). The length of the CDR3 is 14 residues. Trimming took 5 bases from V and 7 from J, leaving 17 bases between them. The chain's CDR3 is CASSDRDLGRGYTF. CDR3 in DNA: TGTGCCAGCAGTGACCGGGACCTAGGGCGTGGCTACACCTTC.

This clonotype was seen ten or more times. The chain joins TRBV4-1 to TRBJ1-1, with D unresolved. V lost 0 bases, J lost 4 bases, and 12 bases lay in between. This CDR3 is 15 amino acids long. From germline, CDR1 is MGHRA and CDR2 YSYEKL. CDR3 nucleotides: TGCGCCAGCAGCCAAGATAGGCCTGGTATCACTGAAGCTTTCTTT. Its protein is CASSQDRPGITEAFF.

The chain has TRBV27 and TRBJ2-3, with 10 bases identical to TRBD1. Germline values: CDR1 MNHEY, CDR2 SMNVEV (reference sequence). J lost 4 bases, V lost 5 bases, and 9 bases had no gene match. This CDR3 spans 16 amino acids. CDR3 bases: TGTGCCAGCAGTCATCCGGGACAGGGGTTGTCAGATACGCAGTATTTT. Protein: CASSHPGQGLSDTQYF.

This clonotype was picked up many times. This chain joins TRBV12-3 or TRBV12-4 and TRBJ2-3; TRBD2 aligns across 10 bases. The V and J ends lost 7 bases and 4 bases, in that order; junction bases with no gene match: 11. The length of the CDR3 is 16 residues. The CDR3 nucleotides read TGTGCCAGCACCGATGTCCTAGCGGGAGACGCAGATACGCAGTATTTT. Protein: CASTDVLAGDADTQYF.

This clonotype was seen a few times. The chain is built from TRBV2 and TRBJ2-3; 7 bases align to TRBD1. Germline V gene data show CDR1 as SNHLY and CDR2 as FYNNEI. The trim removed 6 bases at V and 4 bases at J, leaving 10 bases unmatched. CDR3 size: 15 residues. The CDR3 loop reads CASSGDREKADTQYF. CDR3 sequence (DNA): TGTGCCAGCAGCGGAGACAGGGAAAAGGCAGATACGCAGTATTTT.

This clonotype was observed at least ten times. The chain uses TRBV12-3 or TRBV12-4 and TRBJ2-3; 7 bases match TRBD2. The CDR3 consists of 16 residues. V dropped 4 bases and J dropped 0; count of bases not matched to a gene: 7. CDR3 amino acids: CASSSGTTTSTDTQYF. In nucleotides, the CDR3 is TGTGCCAGCAGTTCAGGGACTACCACGAGCACAGATACGCAGTATTTT.

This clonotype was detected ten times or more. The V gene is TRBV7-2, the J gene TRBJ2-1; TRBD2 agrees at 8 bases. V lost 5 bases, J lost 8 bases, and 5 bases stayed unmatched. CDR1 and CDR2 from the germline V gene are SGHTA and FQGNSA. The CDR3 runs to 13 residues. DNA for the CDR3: TGTGCCAGCAGCGTGACTAGCGAGGATGAGCAGTTCTTC. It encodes CASSVTSEDEQFF.